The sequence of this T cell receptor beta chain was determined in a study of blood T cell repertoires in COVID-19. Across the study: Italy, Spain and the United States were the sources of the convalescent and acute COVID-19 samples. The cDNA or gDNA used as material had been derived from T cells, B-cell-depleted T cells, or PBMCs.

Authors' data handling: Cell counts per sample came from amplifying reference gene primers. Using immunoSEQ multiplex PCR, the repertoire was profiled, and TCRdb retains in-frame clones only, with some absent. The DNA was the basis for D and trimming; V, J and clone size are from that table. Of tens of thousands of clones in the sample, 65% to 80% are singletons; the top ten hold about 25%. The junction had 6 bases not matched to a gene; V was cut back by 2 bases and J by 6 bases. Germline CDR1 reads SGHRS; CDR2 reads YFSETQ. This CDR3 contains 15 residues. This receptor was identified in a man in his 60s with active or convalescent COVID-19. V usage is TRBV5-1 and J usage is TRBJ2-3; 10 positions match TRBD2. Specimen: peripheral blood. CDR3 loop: CASSFSGGDVDTQYF. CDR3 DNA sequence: TGCGCCAGCAGCTTCAGCGGGGGGGATGTGGATACGCAGTATTTT.